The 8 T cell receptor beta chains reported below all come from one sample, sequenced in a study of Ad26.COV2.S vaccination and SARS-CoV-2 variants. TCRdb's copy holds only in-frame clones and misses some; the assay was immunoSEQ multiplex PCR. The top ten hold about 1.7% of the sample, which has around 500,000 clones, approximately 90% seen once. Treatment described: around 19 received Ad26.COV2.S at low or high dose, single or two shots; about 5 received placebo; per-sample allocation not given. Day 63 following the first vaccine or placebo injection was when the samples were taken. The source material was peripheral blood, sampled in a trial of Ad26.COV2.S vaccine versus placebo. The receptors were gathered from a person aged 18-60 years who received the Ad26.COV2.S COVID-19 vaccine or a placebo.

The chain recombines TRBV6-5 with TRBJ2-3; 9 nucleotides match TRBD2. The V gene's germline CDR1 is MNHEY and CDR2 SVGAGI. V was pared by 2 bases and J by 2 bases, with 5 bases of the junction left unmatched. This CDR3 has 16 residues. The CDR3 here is CASSYDGLAHTDTQYF. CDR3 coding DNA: TGTGCCAGCAGTTACGACGGACTAGCGCACACAGATACGCAGTATTTT.

This chain's CDR3 is CAWSVLVGGNSPLHF. The CDR3 bases are TGTGCCTGGAGTGTGCTCGTTGGGGGTAATTCACCCCTCCACTTT. The chain employs TRBV30 and TRBJ1-6; weak D call: TRBD1 (5 bases). V lost 0 bases and J 6 bases, leaving 12 bases between the germline ends. Germline CDR1 GTSNPN, CDR2 SVGIG (reference sequence). The CDR3 consists of 15 residues.

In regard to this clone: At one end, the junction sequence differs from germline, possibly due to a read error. CDR3 sequence (DNA): TGTGCCAGCAGCTTACTTGTTACCCAAGGGACCCAGTACTTC. Translation: CASSLLVTQGTQYF. The chain links TRBV11-1 to TRBJ2-5; D is uncertain. Germline CDR1 SGHAT, CDR2 FQDESV (reference sequence). This CDR3 region has 14 residues.

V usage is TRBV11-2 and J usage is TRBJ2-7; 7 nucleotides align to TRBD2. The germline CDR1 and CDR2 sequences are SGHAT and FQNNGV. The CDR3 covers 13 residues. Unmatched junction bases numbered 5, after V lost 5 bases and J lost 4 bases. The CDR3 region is CASSIHGGYEQYF. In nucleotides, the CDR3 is TGTGCCAGCAGCATACACGGGGGGTACGAGCAGTACTTC. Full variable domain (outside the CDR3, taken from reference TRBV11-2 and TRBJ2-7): EAGVAQSPRYKIIEKRQSVAFWCNPISGHATLYWYQQILGQGPKLLIQFQNNGVVDDSQLPKDRFSAERLKGVDSTLKIQPAKLEDSAVYLCASSIHGGYEQYFGPGTRLTVT.

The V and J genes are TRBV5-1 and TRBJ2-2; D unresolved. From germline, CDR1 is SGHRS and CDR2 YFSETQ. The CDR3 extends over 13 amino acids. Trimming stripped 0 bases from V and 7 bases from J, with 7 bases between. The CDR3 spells CASSLVGIGELFF. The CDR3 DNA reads TGCGCCAGCAGCTTGGTAGGGATCGGGGAGCTGTTTTTT.

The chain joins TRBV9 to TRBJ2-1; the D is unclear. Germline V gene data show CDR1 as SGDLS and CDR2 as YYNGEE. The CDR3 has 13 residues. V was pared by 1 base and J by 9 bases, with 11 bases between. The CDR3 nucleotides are TGTGCCAGCAGCGTAAAAGACTGGGGTGAGCAGTTCTTC. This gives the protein CASSVKDWGEQFF.

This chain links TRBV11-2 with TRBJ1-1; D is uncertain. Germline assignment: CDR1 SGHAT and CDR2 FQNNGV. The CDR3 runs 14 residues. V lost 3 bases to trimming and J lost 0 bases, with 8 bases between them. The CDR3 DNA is TGTGCCAGCAGCTTGGTCTTGATGAACACTGAAGCTTTCTTT. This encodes CASSLVLMNTEAFF.

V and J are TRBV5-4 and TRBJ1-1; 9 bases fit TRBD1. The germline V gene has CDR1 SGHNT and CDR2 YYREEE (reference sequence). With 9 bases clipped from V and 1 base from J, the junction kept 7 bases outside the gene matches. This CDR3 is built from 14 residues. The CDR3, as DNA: TGTGCCACCCACAGGGGGCCCTCGAACACTGAAGCTTTCTTT. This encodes CATHRGPSNTEAFF.